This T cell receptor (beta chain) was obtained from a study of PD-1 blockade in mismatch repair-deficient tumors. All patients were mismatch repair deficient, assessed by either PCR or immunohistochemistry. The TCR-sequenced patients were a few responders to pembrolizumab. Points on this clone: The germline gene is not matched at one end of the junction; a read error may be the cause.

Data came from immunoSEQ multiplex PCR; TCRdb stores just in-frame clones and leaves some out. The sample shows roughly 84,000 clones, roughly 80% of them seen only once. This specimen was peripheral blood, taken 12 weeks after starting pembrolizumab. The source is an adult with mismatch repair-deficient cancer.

CDR3 in amino acids: CASSPWDF. The CDR3 bases are TGTGCCAGCAGCCCGTGGGACTTC. V is TRBV7-9 and J is TRBJ2-4; D is ambiguous. The CDR3 contains 8 residues. Germline-derived CDR1 and CDR2 are SEHNR and FQNEAQ (reference sequence). Using reference TRBV7-9 and TRBJ2-4 for the parts outside the CDR3, the full variable domain is DTGVSQNPRHKITKRGQNVTFRCDPISEHNRLYWYRQTLGQGPEFLTYFQNEAQLEKSRLLSDRFSAERPKGSFSTLEIQRTEQGDSAMYLCASSPWDFGAGTRLSVL.